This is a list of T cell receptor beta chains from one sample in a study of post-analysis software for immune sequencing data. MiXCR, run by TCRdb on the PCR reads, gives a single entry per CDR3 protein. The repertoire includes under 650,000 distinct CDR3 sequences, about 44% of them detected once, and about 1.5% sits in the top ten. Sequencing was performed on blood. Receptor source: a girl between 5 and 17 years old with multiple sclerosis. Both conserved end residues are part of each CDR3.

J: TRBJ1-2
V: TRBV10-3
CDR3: CAISGTGGGNYGYTF

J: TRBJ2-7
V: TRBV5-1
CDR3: CASSHRISSYEQYF

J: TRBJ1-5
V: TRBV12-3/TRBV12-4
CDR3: CASSLAIRGTRNQPQHF

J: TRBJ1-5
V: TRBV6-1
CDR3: CASSRAGTASNQPQHF

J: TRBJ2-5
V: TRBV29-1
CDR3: CSVDRAGGETQYF

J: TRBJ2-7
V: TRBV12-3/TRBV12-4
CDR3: CASSAMSGVLYEQYF

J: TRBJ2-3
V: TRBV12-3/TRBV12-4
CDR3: CASRELWTDTQYF

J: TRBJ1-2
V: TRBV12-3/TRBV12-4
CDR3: CASRAGQGGGYTF

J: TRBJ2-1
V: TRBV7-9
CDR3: CVSSLVGGLAGASYNEQFF

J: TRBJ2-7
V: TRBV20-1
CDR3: CSARAPRTGRDEQYF

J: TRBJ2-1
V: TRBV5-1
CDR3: CASSSILPGGSSYNEQFF

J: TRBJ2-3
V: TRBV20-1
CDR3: CSASEDLSTDTQYF

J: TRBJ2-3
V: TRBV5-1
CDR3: CASSLLDSATDTQYF

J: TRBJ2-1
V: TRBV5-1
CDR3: CASSFRGYEQFF

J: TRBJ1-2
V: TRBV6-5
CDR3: CASSYAGQGYGYTF

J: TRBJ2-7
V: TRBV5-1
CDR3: CASSLQSRWRAYEQYF

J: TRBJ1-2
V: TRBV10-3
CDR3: CAISEAGELDYGYTF

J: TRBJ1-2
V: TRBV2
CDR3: CASSESTGQYGYTF

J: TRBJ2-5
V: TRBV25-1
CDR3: CASMGGQTQYF

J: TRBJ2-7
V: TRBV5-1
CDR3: CASSLEGIGLSRYEQYF

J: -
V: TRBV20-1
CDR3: CSARGDLEQYF

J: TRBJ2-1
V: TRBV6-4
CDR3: CASSSGQEQFF

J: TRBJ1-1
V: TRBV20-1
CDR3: CSPLPGVNTEAFF

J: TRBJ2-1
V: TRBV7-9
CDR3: CASSGTSGPHNEQFF

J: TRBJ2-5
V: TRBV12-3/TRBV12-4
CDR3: CASRVEQGVREQYF

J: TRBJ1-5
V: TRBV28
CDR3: CASTLNAATGSGQPQHF

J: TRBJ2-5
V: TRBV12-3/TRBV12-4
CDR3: CASNRGAQETQYF